The 11 T cell receptor beta chains below come from one sample, sequenced in a study of patients and donors after allogeneic stem cell transplantation. Each CDR3 protein is one row after TCRdb ran MiXCR on the RT-PCR reads. The sample lists approximately 170,000 distinct CDR3 sequences, roughly 30% occurring once. Sequencing was done on a sample of blood, either unsorted or a sorted T cell fraction (not recorded which). These receptors all come from a human donor who was either an allogeneic HSCT recipient or a stem cell or donor lymphocyte infusion donor (not recorded which). It is not recorded whose cells these are; they may come from a transplant donor.

The gene calls are TRBV9 and TRBJ2-3; no clear D. Looked up from germline, CDR1 is SGDLS and CDR2 is YYNGEE. The V and J ends lost 0 bases and 2 bases respectively, with 13 bases between them. The CDR3 extends over 16 amino acids. CDR3 sequence (DNA): TGTGCCAGCAGCGTAGGGGTTTTGGGATCCACAGATACGCAGTATTTT. It specifies CASSVGVLGSTDTQYF.

The chain combines TRBV20-1 with TRBJ2-1; TRBD2 agrees at 7 bases. The trim removed 6 bases at V and 6 bases at J, leaving 8 bases unmatched. The germline V gene has CDR1 DFQATT and CDR2 SNEGSKA (reference sequence). The CDR3 spans 13 residues. The chain's CDR3 is CSARSGIGNEQFF. The CDR3 nucleotides are TGCAGTGCCAGAAGCGGGATAGGCAATGAGCAGTTCTTC.

This clonotype was counted only a few times. V gene TRBV20-1 combines with J gene TRBJ1-1; D is uncertain. Germline CDR1 is DFQATT and CDR2 is SNEGSKA (reference sequence). The length of the CDR3 is 14 residues. With 6 bases removed from V and 0 bases from J, the gap between germline ends came to 14 bases. CDR3 sequence (DNA): TGCAGTGCCTTAAAAGGGCAGATGAACACTGAAGCTTTCTTT. It codes for CSALKGQMNTEAFF.

This clonotype was observed a handful of times. The V gene is TRBV15, the J gene TRBJ2-7, with D possibly matching TRBD1 (6 bases). The CDR3 loop spans 16 amino acids. Germline CDR1 is LNHNV and CDR2 is YYDKDF (reference sequence). V was shortened by 0 bases and J by 4 bases, with 16 bases between the two germline ends. CDR3 sequence reads: CATSRDLDRYGYEQYF. The CDR3 DNA follows: TGTGCCACCAGCAGAGATCTAGACAGGTATGGATACGAGCAGTACTTC.

This clonotype was detected many times. This chain links TRBV20-1 with TRBJ1-4; D unresolved. Germline CDR1 is DFQATT and CDR2 is SNEGSKA (reference sequence). V gave up 3 bases and J gave up 7 bases, with 3 bases separating them. The CDR3 extends over 10 amino acids. CDR3 DNA sequence: TGCAGTGCTAGTGCTGAAAAACTGTTTTTT. Protein: CSASAEKLFF.

The chain couples TRBV27 to TRBJ2-5; D is perhaps TRBD1 (7 bases). The CDR3 contains 18 residues. V gave up 1 base and J gave up 0 bases, with 18 bases separating them. The germline V gene has CDR1 MNHEY and CDR2 SMNVEV (reference sequence). This CDR3 is CASSLYGTRDRYQETQYF. CDR3 nucleotides: TGTGCCAGCAGTTTATATGGGACTCGGGACAGATACCAAGAGACCCAGTACTTC.

CDR3 residues: CASSLDSRDQPQHF. Written as DNA, the CDR3 is TGCGCCAGCAGCCTCGACAGTAGGGATCAGCCCCAGCATTTT. This chain connects TRBV5-1 to TRBJ1-5, with D possibly TRBD1 on 5 matching bases. The V end lost 4 bases, the J end lost 5 bases, and 13 bases lay between the germline ends. The CDR3 is made up of 14 amino acids. CDR1 and CDR2 from the germline V gene are SGHRS and YFSETQ.

V usage is TRBV7-9 and J usage is TRBJ2-7; 8 bases align to TRBD2. The CDR3 length is 16 residues. J gave up 2 bases and V 5 bases, and 11 bases lay outside the gene matches. Looked up from germline, CDR1 is SEHNR and CDR2 is FQNEAQ (reference sequence). Here the CDR3 DNA reads TGTGCCAGCAGCCTCCATAGCGGGGCCTTTACCTACGAGCAGTACTTC. It yields the protein CASSLHSGAFTYEQYF.

The gene calls are TRBV12-3 or TRBV12-4 and TRBJ1-2, with D unclear. Trimming removed 3 bases from V and 3 bases from J, with 8 bases in between. The CDR3 runs 13 residues. Written as DNA, the CDR3 is TGTGCCAGCAGTTTCTTGGGGTACTATGGCTACACCTTC. Its translation: CASSFLGYYGYTF.

V is TRBV5-6 and J is TRBJ1-5; possibly TRBD1 for D (6 bases). In germline, CDR1 is SGHDT, CDR2 YYEEEE. The CDR3 extends over 16 amino acids. V lost 2 bases and J lost 2, with 14 bases in between. The CDR3 here is CASSLNGQFGNQPQHF. The CDR3 coding sequence is TGTGCCAGCAGCTTAAACGGACAGTTTGGCAATCAGCCCCAGCATTTT. The whole variable domain, remainder taken from reference TRBV5-6 and TRBJ1-5, is DAGVTQSPTHLIKTRGQQVTLRCSPKSGHDTVSWYQQALGQGPQFIFQYYEEEERQRGNFPDRFSGHQFPNYSSELNVNALLLGDSALYLCASSLNGQFGNQPQHFGDGTRLSIL.

The genes are TRBV5-1 and TRBJ2-3; the D gene is possibly TRBD1 (6 bases). Trimming pared 0 bases from V and 5 bases from J, leaving 13 bases between. The length of the CDR3 is 15 residues. Per germline, CDR1 SGHRS and CDR2 YFSETQ. CDR3 loop: CASSLAQGLGDTQYF. The CDR3 DNA follows: TGCGCCAGCAGCTTGGCCCAGGGGTTGGGAGATACGCAGTATTTT.